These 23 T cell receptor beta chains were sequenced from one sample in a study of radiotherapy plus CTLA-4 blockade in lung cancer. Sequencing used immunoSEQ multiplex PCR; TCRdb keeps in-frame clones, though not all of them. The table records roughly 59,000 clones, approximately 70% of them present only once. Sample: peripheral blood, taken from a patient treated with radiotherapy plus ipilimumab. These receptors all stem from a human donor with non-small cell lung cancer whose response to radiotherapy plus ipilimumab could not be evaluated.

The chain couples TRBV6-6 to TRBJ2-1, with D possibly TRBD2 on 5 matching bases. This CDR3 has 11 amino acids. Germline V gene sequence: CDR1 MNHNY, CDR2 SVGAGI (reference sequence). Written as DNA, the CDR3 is TGTGCGGTGGAGGCCTACAATGAGCAGTTCTTC. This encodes CAVEAYNEQFF.

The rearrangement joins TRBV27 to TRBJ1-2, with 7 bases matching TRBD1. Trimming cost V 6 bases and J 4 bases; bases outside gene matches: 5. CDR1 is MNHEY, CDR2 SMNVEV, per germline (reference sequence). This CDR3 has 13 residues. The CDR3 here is CASSLTGTYGYTF. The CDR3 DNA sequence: TGTGCCAGCAGCTTGACAGGGACCTATGGCTACACCTTC.

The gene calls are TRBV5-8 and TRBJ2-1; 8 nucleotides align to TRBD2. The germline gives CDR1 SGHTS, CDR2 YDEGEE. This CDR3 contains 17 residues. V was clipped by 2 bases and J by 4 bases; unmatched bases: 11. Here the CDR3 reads CASSFVAGGKLYNEQFF. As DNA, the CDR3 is TGTGCCAGCAGCTTTGTTGCGGGGGGCAAACTATACAATGAGCAGTTCTTC.

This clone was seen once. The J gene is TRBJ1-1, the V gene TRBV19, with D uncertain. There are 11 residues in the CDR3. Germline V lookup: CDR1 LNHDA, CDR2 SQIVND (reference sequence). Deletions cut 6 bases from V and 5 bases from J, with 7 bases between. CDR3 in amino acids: CASRSGTEAFF. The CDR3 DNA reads TGTGCCAGTAGATCAGGAACTGAAGCTTTCTTT.

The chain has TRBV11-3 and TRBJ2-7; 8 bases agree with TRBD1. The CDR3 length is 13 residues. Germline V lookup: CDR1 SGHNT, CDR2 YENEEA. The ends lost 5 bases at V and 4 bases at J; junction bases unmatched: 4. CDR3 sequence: CASSTRTGYEQYF. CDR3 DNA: TGTGCCAGCAGCACCCGGACAGGGTACGAGCAGTACTTC.

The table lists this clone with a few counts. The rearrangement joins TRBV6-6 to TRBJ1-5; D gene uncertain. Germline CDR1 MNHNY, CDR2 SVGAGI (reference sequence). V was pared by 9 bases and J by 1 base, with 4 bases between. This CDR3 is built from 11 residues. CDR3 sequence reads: CASQSNQPQHF. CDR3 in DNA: TGTGCCAGTCAGAGCAATCAGCCCCAGCATTTT.

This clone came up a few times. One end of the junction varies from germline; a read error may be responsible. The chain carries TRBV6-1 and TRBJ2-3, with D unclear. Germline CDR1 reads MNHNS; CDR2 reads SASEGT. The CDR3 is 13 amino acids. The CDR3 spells CATSPGSTDTQYF. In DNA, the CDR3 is TGTGCCACCAGTCCAGGAAGCACAGATACGCAGTATTTT.

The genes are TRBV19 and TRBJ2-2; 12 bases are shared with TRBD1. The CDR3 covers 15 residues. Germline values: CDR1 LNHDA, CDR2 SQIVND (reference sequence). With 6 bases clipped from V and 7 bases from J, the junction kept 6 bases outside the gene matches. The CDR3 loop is CASSLGQGADGELFF. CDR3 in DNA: TGTGCCAGTAGCCTGGGACAGGGGGCTGACGGGGAGCTGTTTTTT.

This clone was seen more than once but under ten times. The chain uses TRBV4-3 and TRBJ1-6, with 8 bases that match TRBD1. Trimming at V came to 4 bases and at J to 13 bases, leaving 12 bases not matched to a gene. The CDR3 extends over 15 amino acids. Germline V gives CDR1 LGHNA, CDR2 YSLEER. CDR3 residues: CASSLVTGAFSPLHF. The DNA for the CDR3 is TGCGCCAGCAGCCTCGTGACAGGGGCCTTTTCCCCCCTCCACTTT.

CDR3 DNA: TGTGCCAGCACCCACGGGATTACCTACGAGCAGTACTTC. Amino acids: CASTHGITYEQYF. The genes are TRBV6-5 and TRBJ2-7; possibly TRBD2 for D (5 bases). V lost 7 bases and J 2 bases, leaving 12 bases between the germline ends. The CDR3 spans 13 residues. The germline V gene has CDR1 MNHEY and CDR2 SVGAGI.

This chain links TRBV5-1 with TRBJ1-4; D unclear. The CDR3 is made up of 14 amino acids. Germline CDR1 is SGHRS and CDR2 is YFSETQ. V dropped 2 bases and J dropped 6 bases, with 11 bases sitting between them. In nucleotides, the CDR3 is TGCGCCAGCAGCTTCGGAGGGTATTATGAAAAACTGTTTTTT. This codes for CASSFGGYYEKLFF.

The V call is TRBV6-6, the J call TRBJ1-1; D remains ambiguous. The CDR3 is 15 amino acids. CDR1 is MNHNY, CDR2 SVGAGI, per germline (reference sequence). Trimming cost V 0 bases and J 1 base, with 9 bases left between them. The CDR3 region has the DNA TGTGCCAGCAGTTACTCGGCGGCAGAGAACACTGAAGCTTTCTTT. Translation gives CASSYSAAENTEAFF.

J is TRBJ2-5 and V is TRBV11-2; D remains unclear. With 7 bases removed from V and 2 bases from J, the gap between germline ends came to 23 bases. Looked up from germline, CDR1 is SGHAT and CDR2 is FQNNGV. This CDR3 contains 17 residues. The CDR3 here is CASTTSLLTEIQETQYF. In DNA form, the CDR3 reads TGTGCCAGCACCACTTCTCTTCTTACAGAGATTCAAGAGACCCAGTACTTC.

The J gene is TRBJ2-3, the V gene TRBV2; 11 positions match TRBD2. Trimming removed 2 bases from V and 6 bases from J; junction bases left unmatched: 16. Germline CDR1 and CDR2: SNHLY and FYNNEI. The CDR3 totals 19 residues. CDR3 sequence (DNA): TGTGCCAGCAGTGAACGGCGAATCACGACTAGCGGGAATGTCGATACGCAGTATTTT. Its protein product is CASSERRITTSGNVDTQYF.

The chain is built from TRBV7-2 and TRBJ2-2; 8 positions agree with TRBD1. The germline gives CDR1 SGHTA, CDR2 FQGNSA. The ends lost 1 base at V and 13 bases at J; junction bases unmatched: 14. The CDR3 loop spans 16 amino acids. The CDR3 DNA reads TGTGCCAGCAGCTTAGTATTCCGGGACAGGTCGATGGGGCTGTTTTTT. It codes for CASSLVFRDRSMGLFF.

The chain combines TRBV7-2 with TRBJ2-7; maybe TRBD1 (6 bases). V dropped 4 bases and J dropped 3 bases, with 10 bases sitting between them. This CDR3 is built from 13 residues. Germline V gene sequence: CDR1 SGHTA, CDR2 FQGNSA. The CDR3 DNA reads TGTGCCAGCAGCTCCCGACAGGTCTACGAGCAGTACTTC. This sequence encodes CASSSRQVYEQYF. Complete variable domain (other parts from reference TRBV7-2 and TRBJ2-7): GAGVSQSPSNKVTEKGKDVELRCDPISGHTALYWYRQSLGQGLEFLIYFQGNSAPDKSGLPSDRFSAERTGGSVSTLTIQRTQQEDSAVYLCASSSRQVYEQYFGPGTRLTVT.

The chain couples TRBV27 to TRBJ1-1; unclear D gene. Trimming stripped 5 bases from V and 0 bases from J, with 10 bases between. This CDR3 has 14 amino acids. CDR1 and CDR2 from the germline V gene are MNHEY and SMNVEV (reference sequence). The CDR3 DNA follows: TGTGCCAGCAGTACCTCAACAATGAACACTGAAGCTTTCTTT. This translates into CASSTSTMNTEAFF.

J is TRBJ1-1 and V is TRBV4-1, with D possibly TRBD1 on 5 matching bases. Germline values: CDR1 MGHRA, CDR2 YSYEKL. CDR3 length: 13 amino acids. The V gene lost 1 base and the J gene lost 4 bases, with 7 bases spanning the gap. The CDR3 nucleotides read TGCGCCAGCAGCCAAGGAAGGGGCACTGAAGCTTTCTTT. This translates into CASSQGRGTEAFF.

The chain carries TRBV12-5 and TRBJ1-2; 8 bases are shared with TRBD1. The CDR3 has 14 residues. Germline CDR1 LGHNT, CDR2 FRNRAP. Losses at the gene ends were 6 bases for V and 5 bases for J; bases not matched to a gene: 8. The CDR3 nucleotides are TGTGCTAGTGGACCGGACAGGGAACATTATGGCTACACCTTC. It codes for CASGPDREHYGYTF.

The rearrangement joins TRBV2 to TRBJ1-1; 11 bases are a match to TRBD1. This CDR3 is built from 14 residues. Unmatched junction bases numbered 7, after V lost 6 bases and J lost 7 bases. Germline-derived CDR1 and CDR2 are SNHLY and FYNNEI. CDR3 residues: CASSQDRGQSEAFF. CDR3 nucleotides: TGTGCCAGCAGCCAGGACAGGGGGCAGAGTGAAGCTTTCTTT. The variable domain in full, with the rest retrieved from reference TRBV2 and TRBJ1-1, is EPEVTQTPSHQVTQMGQEVILRCVPISNHLYFYWYRQILGQKVEFLVSFYNNEISEKSEIFDDQFSVERPDGSNFTLKIRSTKLEDSAMYFCASSQDRGQSEAFFGQGTRLTVV.

The chain's CDR3 is CASSLIEGVPSYEQYF. The CDR3 DNA is TGTGCCAGCAGCTTAATTGAGGGGGTCCCGAGCTACGAGCAGTACTTC. This chain joins TRBV7-9 and TRBJ2-7; D possibly corresponds to TRBD1 (6 bases). The CDR3 sequence is 16 residues long. Germline CDR1 SEHNR, CDR2 FQNEAQ (reference sequence). V shed 2 bases and J shed 3 bases, with 17 bases lying between them.

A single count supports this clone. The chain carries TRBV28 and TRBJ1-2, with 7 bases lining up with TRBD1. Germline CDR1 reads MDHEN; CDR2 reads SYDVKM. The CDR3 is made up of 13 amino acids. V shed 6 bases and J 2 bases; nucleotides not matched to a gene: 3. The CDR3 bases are TGTGCCAGCAGATCGGGACAGAACTATGGCTACACCTTC. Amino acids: CASRSGQNYGYTF.

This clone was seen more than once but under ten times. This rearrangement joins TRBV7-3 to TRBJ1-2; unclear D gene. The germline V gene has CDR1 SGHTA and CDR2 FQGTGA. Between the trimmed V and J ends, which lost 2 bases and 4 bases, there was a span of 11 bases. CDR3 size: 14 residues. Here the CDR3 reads CASSLGGLGYGYTF. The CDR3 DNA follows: TGTGCCAGCAGCTTAGGCGGACTAGGCTATGGCTACACCTTC.